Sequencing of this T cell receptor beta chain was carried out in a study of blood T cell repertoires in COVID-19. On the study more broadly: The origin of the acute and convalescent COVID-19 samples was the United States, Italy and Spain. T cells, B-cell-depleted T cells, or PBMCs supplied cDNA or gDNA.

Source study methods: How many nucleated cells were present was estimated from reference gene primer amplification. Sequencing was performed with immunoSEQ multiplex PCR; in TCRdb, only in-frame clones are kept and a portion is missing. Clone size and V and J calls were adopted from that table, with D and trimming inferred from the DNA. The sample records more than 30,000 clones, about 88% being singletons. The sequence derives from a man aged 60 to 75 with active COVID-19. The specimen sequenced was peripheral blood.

The CDR3 DNA follows: TGCGCCAGCAGCCAAGGGCGGTCAGTAAGCTCGGGAAACACCATATATTTT. It is translated as CASSQGRSVSSGNTIYF. The V gene is TRBV4-1, the J gene TRBJ1-3; D gene ambiguous. Germline values: CDR1 MGHRA, CDR2 YSYEKL. The CDR3 is 17 amino acids. Trimming took 1 base from V and 4 from J, leaving 17 bases between them.